The 19 T cell receptor beta chains below all came from one sample that was sequenced in a study of T cell clones after liver transplantation. Generated by immunoSEQ multiplex PCR, the TCRdb table keeps only in-frame clones and is missing some. The sample holds about 120,000 clones, 90% seen once. The starting material was CD4+ T cells from blood, obtained 12 months after liver transplant. All receptors derive from a human patient who received a liver transplant. Some T cells may be the graft donor's.

The chain joins TRBV6-1 to TRBJ2-7; D is unresolved. The CDR3 contains 13 residues. Germline loops: CDR1 MNHNS, CDR2 SASEGT. Trimming stripped 7 bases from V and 4 bases from J, with 14 bases between. The CDR3 loop is CASKISSEYEQYF. The CDR3 DNA reads TGTGCCAGCAAAATCTCCTCCGAATACGAGCAGTACTTC.

The rearrangement joins TRBV19 to TRBJ2-1, with TRBD2 as a possible D gene (5 bases). Deletions cut 2 bases from V and 3 bases from J, with 14 bases between. The CDR3 length is 16 residues. Germline loops: CDR1 LNHDA, CDR2 SQIVND (reference sequence). The CDR3 coding sequence is TGTGCCAGTAGTATACCGTCGGGGAACCTCTACAATGAGCAGTTCTTC. It is translated as CASSIPSGNLYNEQFF.

This chain connects TRBV6-5 to TRBJ1-4, with D possibly matching TRBD1 (6 bases). Trimming stripped 5 bases from V and 7 bases from J, with 14 bases between. This CDR3 has 14 residues. Germline V gene data show CDR1 as MNHEY and CDR2 as SVGAGI. The CDR3 sequence is CASSLQGLAEKLFF. The CDR3 nucleotides read TGTGCCAGCAGTCTCCAGGGGCTCGCTGAAAAACTGTTTTTT.

The gene calls are TRBV5-1 and TRBJ2-1, with a tentative D call TRBD2 (6 bases). V was clipped by 3 bases and J by 3 bases, with 16 bases between them. The CDR3 loop spans 16 amino acids. CDR1 and CDR2 (germline): SGHRS, YFSETQ. Here the CDR3 DNA reads TGCGCCAGCAGCTCGCCTGGCGGAGGGGACTACAATGAGCAGTTCTTC. It yields the protein CASSSPGGGDYNEQFF.

This clone has only one observation. The chain recombines TRBV7-9 with TRBJ2-7; D is perhaps TRBD1 (5 bases). Germline CDR1 and CDR2: SEHNR and FQNEAQ (reference sequence). The CDR3 has 16 residues. The V gene lost 2 bases and the J gene lost 5 bases, with 19 bases spanning the gap. The DNA for the CDR3 is TGTGCCAGCAGCTTATCACTGTCAGGGTCTCAGGACGAGCAGTACTTC. Translated: CASSLSLSGSQDEQYF.

This chain uses TRBV19 with TRBJ2-6, with D unresolved. The CDR3 is 14 amino acids. The V end lost 3 bases, the J end lost 0 bases, and 3 bases lay between the germline ends. The V gene's germline CDR1 is LNHDA and CDR2 SQIVND (reference sequence). The CDR3 loop reads CASSIGSGANVLTF. CDR3 nucleotides: TGTGCCAGTAGTATCGGCTCTGGGGCCAACGTCCTGACTTTC.

V usage is TRBV5-4 and J usage is TRBJ1-1; unclear D gene. Germline lookup yields CDR1 SGHNT and CDR2 YYREEE (reference sequence). The V end lost 9 bases, the J end lost 2 bases, and 14 bases lay between the germline ends. The CDR3 consists of 13 residues. CDR3 bases: TGTGCCACGAGCCGTTGGGGTAACACTGAAGCTTTCTTT. As protein: CATSRWGNTEAFF. The full variable domain, rest sourced from reference TRBV5-4 and TRBJ1-1, is ETGVTQSPTHLIKTRGQQVTLRCSSQSGHNTVSWYQQALGQGPQFIFQYYREEENGRGNFPPRFSGLQFPNYSSELNVNALELDDSALYLCATSRWGNTEAFFGQGTRLTVV.

This clone was detected once. The rearrangement links TRBV21-1 to TRBJ2-3. TRBV21-1 is assigned pseudogene status. This CDR3 is 13 amino acids long. CDR3: CASSRVETDTQYF. The CDR3 DNA is TGTGCCAGCAGCAGGGTTGAAACAGATACGCAGTATTTT.

This sequence joins TRBV19 and TRBJ2-5; D ambiguous. Trimming took 9 bases from V and 5 from J, leaving 19 bases between them. CDR1 is LNHDA, CDR2 SQIVND, per germline (reference sequence). This CDR3 is built from 14 residues. The CDR3 is CASQNPPLGETQYF. CDR3 DNA sequence: TGTGCCAGCCAAAACCCCCCCCTGGGCGAGACCCAGTACTTC.

The gene calls are TRBV18 and TRBJ2-2; TRBD2 matches at 8 bases. Germline V gene sequence: CDR1 KGHSH, CDR2 LQKENI. J lost 3 bases, V lost 1 base, and 1 base had no gene match. The CDR3 sequence is 15 residues long. CDR3 sequence: CASSPLLADTGELFF. In nucleotides, the CDR3 is TGTGCCAGCTCACCACTACTAGCGGACACCGGGGAGCTGTTTTTT.

The V call is TRBV18, the J call TRBJ2-7; TRBD2 is a possible D gene (6 bases). Between the trimmed V and J ends, which lost 5 bases and 4 bases, there was a span of 18 bases. From germline, CDR1 is KGHSH and CDR2 LQKENI. The CDR3 has 15 residues. The CDR3 DNA follows: TGTGCCAGCTCAACTAAGGAGGGGTTTAGGTACGAGCAGTACTTC. Protein: CASSTKEGFRYEQYF.

The rearrangement links TRBV5-6 to TRBJ2-5; D is ambiguous. Germline lookup yields CDR1 SGHDT and CDR2 YYEEEE. The V end was cut by 4 bases, the J end by 7 bases, with 17 bases between. CDR3 length: 14 amino acids. The DNA for the CDR3 is TGTGCCAGCAGCCCTAGAGGCAGCTGGGGGACCCAGTACTTC. Translating gives CASSPRGSWGTQYF. Filled out from reference TRBV5-6 and TRBJ2-5, the complete variable domain reads DAGVTQSPTHLIKTRGQQVTLRCSPKSGHDTVSWYQQALGQGPQFIFQYYEEEERQRGNFPDRFSGHQFPNYSSELNVNALLLGDSALYLCASSPRGSWGTQYFGPGTRLLVL.

This clone was detected once. The CDR3 bases are TGTGCCAGCACCGGGGAAGGGGATGGCTACACCTTC. Translating gives CASTGEGDGYTF. The gene calls are TRBV2 and TRBJ1-2, with D perhaps TRBD1 (5 bases). CDR1 SNHLY and CDR2 FYNNEI come from the germline V gene. The CDR3 contains 12 residues. The V end was cut by 7 bases, the J end by 6 bases, with 12 bases between.

The chain has TRBV7-2 and TRBJ2-4; no clear D. CDR1 and CDR2 (germline): SGHTA, FQGNSA. There are 14 residues in the CDR3. Trimming pared 7 bases from V and 0 bases from J, leaving 10 bases between. CDR3 sequence reads: CASTPGIAKNIQYF. As DNA, the CDR3 is TGTGCCAGCACCCCCGGCATAGCCAAAAACATTCAGTACTTC.

With respect to this clone: Mismatch with germline at one junction end may stem from a read error. The chain links TRBV7-7 to TRBJ1-2, with D perhaps matching TRBD1 (6 bases). This CDR3 region has 15 residues. The germline gives CDR1 SSHAT, CDR2 FNYEAQ (reference sequence). This chain's CDR3 is CASSPIDRLNYGYTF. In DNA, the CDR3 is TGTGCTAGCAGCCCGATCGACAGGCTGAACTATGGCTACACCTTC.

The genes are TRBV15 and TRBJ2-7; tentatively, D is TRBD1 (6 bases). Germline lookup yields CDR1 LNHNV and CDR2 YYDKDF (reference sequence). The CDR3 extends over 13 amino acids. V lost 8 bases and J 1 base, leaving 12 bases between the germline ends. Here the CDR3 reads CATRIQGSYEQYF. The CDR3 bases are TGTGCCACCCGGATCCAGGGGTCCTACGAGCAGTACTTC.

The V gene is TRBV20-1, the J gene TRBJ2-1; D unclear. V was pared by 1 base and J by 10 bases, with 8 bases between. The germline V gene encodes CDR1 DFQATT and CDR2 SNEGSKA (reference sequence). The CDR3 extends over 11 amino acids. As DNA, the CDR3 is TGCAGTGCTAGAGCTCTTACGGAGCAGTTCTTC. The encoded protein is CSARALTEQFF.

This sequence joins TRBV11-3 and TRBJ2-5; tentative D call: TRBD2 (6 bases). The germline V gene encodes CDR1 SGHNT and CDR2 YENEEA. V was pared by 5 bases and J by 5 bases, with 9 bases between. This CDR3 has 12 amino acids. The DNA for the CDR3 is TGTGCCAGCAGCCGGGGGAGGGAGACCCAGTACTTC. It yields the protein CASSRGRETQYF.

The rearrangement links TRBV5-1 to TRBJ2-7; perhaps TRBD1 as D (5 bases). V shed 0 bases and J shed 2 bases, with 12 bases lying between them. The CDR3 covers 15 residues. CDR1 is SGHRS and CDR2 is YFSETQ in the germline V gene. CDR3 loop: CASSLAGRAAYEQYF. The CDR3 nucleotides are TGCGCCAGCAGCTTGGCCGGCAGGGCCGCCTACGAGCAGTACTTC. Complete variable domain (other parts from reference TRBV5-1 and TRBJ2-7): KAGVTQTPRYLIKTRGQQVTLSCSPISGHRSVSWYQQTPGQGLQFLFEYFSETQRNKGNFPGRFSGRQFSNSRSEMNVSTLELGDSALYLCASSLAGRAAYEQYFGPGTRLTVT.